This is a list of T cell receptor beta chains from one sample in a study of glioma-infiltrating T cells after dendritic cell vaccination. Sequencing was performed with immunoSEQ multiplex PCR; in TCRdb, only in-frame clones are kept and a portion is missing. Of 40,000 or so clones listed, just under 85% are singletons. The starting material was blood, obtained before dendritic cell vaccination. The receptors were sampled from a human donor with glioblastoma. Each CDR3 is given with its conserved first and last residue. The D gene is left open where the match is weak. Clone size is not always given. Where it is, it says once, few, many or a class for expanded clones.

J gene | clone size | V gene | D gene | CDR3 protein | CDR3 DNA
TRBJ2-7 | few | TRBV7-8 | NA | CASSLGRGYEQYF | TGTGCCAGCAGCTTAGGGAGGGGTTACGAGCAGTACTTC
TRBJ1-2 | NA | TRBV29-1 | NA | CSVEKQGGYTF | TGCAGCGTTGAGAAGCAGGGGGGCTACACCTTC
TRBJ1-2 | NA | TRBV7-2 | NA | CASSLGGSPYGYTF | TGTGCCAGCAGCTTAGGTGGCTCCCCCTATGGCTACACCTTC
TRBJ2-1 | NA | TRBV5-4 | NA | CASSLSTVRIF | TGTGCCAGCAGCCTGAGCACGGTTAGAATCTTC
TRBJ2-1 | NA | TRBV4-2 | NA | CASSQDVGRGNEQFF | TGTGCCAGCAGCCAAGATGTGGGACGGGGGAATGAGCAGTTCTTC
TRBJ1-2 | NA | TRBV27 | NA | CASSLQGQTYGYTF | TGTGCCAGCAGTTTACAGGGACAAACCTATGGCTACACCTTC
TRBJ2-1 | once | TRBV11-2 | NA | CASSFGQGSYNEQFF | TGTGCCAGCAGCTTCGGACAAGGGTCCTACAATGAGCAGTTCTTC
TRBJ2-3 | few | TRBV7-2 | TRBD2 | CASSLVAGGRTDTQYF | TGTGCCAGCAGCTTAGTAGCGGGGGGGCGCACAGATACGCAGTATTTT
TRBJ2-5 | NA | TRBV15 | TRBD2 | CAISRARLAGDLETQYF | TGTGCCATCAGCAGAGCAAGGTTAGCGGGCGACTTAGAGACCCAGTACTTC
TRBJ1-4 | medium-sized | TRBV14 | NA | CASSRAFGRNEKLFF | TGTGCCAGCAGCCGAGCTTTCGGCAGGAATGAAAAACTGTTTTTT
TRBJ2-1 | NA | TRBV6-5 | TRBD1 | CASRDRGYNEQFF | TGTGCCAGCAGGGACAGGGGTTACAATGAGCAGTTCTTC
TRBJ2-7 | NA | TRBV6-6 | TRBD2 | CASAGGGRSYEQYF | TGTGCCAGCGCGGGGGGGGGTAGGTCCTACGAGCAGTACTTC
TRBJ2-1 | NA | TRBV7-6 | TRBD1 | CASSLGGTGELNEQFF | TGTGCCAGCAGCTTAGGGGGGACAGGTGAACTGAATGAGCAGTTCTTC
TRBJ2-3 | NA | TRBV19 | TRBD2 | CASSMVSGVVDTQYF | TGTGCCAGTAGTATGGTGAGCGGGGTTGTAGATACGCAGTATTTT
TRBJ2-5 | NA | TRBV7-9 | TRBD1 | CASSLFGDRTQETQYF | TGTGCCAGCAGCTTATTTGGGGACAGGACCCAAGAGACCCAGTACTTC
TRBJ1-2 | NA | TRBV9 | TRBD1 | CASSPEEGAAGYTF | TGTGCCAGCAGCCCCGAGGAGGGGGCAGCTGGCTACACCTTC
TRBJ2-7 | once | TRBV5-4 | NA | CASTINSGAGSYEQYF | TGTGCCAGCACCATTAATTCAGGGGCGGGTTCCTACGAGCAGTACTTC
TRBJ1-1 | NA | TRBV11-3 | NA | CASSAYRSNTEAFF | TGTGCCAGCAGCGCCTACAGGTCTAACACTGAAGCTTTCTTT
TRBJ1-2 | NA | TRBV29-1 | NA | CSVGHGEYGYTF | TGCAGCGTTGGTCACGGGGAGTATGGCTACACCTTC